These 21 T cell receptor beta chains originate from one sample sequenced in a study of shared clonotypes between healthy human individuals. The table came from immunoSEQ multiplex PCR; TCRdb's copy has only in-frame clones and leaves some out. The sample shows 1.5 million to 2.5 million clones, approximately 94% of them seen only once. In the naive CD8 group, cells lacked CD45RO and were positively selected for CCR7, so terminally differentiated effector memory CD45RA+ cells were left out. Sequenced input: naive CD8+ T cells sorted from blood. Receptors originate from a man aged 18 to 29 in good health.

This chain joins TRBV27 and TRBJ2-1; 8 bases are shared with TRBD2. Germline V CDR1 and CDR2: MNHEY, SMNVEV (reference sequence). There are 15 residues in the CDR3. V dropped 2 bases and J dropped 4; count of bases not matched to a gene: 4. CDR3 in amino acids: CASSLGRGGYNEQFF. CDR3 nucleotide sequence: TGTGCCAGCAGTTTAGGCCGGGGGGGGTACAATGAGCAGTTCTTC.

The CDR3 coding sequence is TGTGCCAGCAAGACGGTCTCCTCCTACGAGCAGTACTTC. Protein sequence: CASKTVSSYEQYF. The chain links TRBV27 to TRBJ2-7; D gene unclear. Germline V gene data show CDR1 as MNHEY and CDR2 as SMNVEV (reference sequence). With 7 bases removed from V and 0 bases from J, the gap between germline ends came to 10 bases. The CDR3 runs 13 residues.

This chain connects TRBV6-5 to TRBJ2-7; D is possibly TRBD2 (6 bases). Germline CDR1 MNHEY, CDR2 SVGAGI. V was trimmed by 0 bases and J by 3 bases, leaving 12 bases between them. The CDR3 sequence is 15 residues long. As DNA, the CDR3 is TGTGCCAGCAGTTACTCGACGGGAGAGCTCTACGAGCAGTACTTC. This translates into CASSYSTGELYEQYF.

The chain carries TRBV7-9 and TRBJ2-1, with D tentatively TRBD1 (6 bases). The CDR3 length is 13 residues. V was trimmed by 8 bases and J by 8 bases, leaving 16 bases between them. Germline CDR1 and CDR2: SEHNR and FQNEAQ (reference sequence). CDR3: CASGRQVPDEQFF. The CDR3, as DNA: TGTGCCAGCGGCCGACAGGTCCCCGATGAGCAGTTCTTC.

J is TRBJ2-5 and V is TRBV27; 9 bases line up with TRBD2. V dropped 8 bases and J dropped 4; count of bases not matched to a gene: 8. The germline gives CDR1 MNHEY, CDR2 SMNVEV (reference sequence). There are 14 residues in the CDR3. For the CDR3, the DNA is TGTGCCAGCCAACTAGCGGGCAGAAGAGAGACCCAGTACTTC. Protein sequence: CASQLAGRRETQYF.

This chain links TRBV23-1 with TRBJ1-2; a weak D match, TRBD1 (6 bases). TRBV23-1 carries the ORF label, with uncertain function. The CDR3 totals 14 residues. V dropped 9 bases and J dropped 8 bases, with 22 bases sitting between them. DNA for the CDR3: TGCGCCAGTAAAAGACAGGCTCCTCAATCCGGCTACACCTTC. It codes for CASKRQAPQSGYTF.

Comment on this clone: Other nucleotide sequences in the sample specify the same CDR3. V usage is TRBV9 and J usage is TRBJ2-2; 7 positions match TRBD1. Unmatched junction bases numbered 2, after V lost 3 bases and J lost 6 bases. Germline V lookup: CDR1 SGDLS, CDR2 YYNGEE. This CDR3 comprises 13 residues. Written as DNA, the CDR3 is TGTGCCAGCAGCGCTGACAGGGCCGGGGAGCTGTTTTTT. Translated: CASSADRAGELFF.

This rearrangement joins TRBV9 to TRBJ1-5; D is undetermined. CDR1 SGDLS and CDR2 YYNGEE come from the germline V gene. The V gene lost 4 bases and the J gene lost 5 bases, with 13 bases spanning the gap. This CDR3 is built from 14 residues. CDR3 nucleotide sequence: TGTGCCAGCAGCCCAGGCGTGGAGCATCAGCCCCAGCATTTT. Its translation is CASSPGVEHQPQHF.

V gene TRBV4-3 combines with J gene TRBJ2-1; 12 bases are a match to TRBD2. The CDR3 has 17 residues. Germline-derived CDR1 and CDR2 are LGHNA and YSLEER. The J segment lost 0 bases and the V segment lost 2 bases, leaving 2 bases of the junction unmatched. This chain's CDR3 is CASSQTSGRYSYNEQFF. CDR3 nucleotides: TGCGCCAGCAGCCAAACTAGCGGGAGGTACTCCTACAATGAGCAGTTCTTC.

This clone was recorded only once. The sample holds other DNA sequences that translate to the same CDR3. J is TRBJ2-1 and V is TRBV11-2; D is unresolved. The CDR3 spans 11 residues. CDR1 and CDR2 (germline): SGHAT, FQNNGV. The V gene lost 3 bases and the J gene lost 9 bases, with 6 bases spanning the gap. The CDR3 region is CASSFASEQFF. The CDR3 region has the DNA TGTGCCAGCAGCTTTGCCAGTGAGCAGTTCTTC.

The J gene is TRBJ2-2, the V gene TRBV30; D remains unclear. Per germline, CDR1 GTSNPN and CDR2 SVGIG (reference sequence). This CDR3 region has 15 residues. V lost 0 bases, J lost 5 bases, and 13 bases lay in between. The CDR3 region is CAWSVDGLGTGELFF. CDR3 DNA sequence: TGTGCCTGGAGTGTTGACGGGTTGGGGACCGGGGAGCTGTTTTTT.

V gene TRBV16 combines with J gene TRBJ2-7; no definite D call. Trimming removed 0 bases at V and 5 bases at J, with 2 bases between. This CDR3 region has 11 residues. In germline, CDR1 is KGHSY, CDR2 FQNENV. The chain's CDR3 is CASSQSDEQYF. DNA of the CDR3: TGTGCCAGCAGCCAATCCGACGAGCAGTACTTC.

This chain joins TRBV7-9 and TRBJ2-2, with TRBD2 matching 9 bases. With 1 base clipped from V and 0 bases from J, the junction kept 6 bases outside the gene matches. There are 18 residues in the CDR3. CDR1 is SEHNR, CDR2 FQNEAQ, per germline (reference sequence). CDR3 amino acids: CASSLGLSGGTNTGELFF. The DNA for the CDR3 is TGTGCCAGCAGCTTAGGTCTTAGCGGGGGAACGAACACCGGGGAGCTGTTTTTT. Complete variable domain (other parts from reference TRBV7-9 and TRBJ2-2): DTGVSQNPRHKITKRGQNVTFRCDPISEHNRLYWYRQTLGQGPEFLTYFQNEAQLEKSRLLSDRFSAERPKGSFSTLEIQRTEQGDSAMYLCASSLGLSGGTNTGELFFGEGSRLTVL.

Turning to this clone: This same CDR3 is encoded by further DNA sequences in the sample. This chain uses TRBV11-2 with TRBJ2-7; D is unresolved. Looked up from germline, CDR1 is SGHAT and CDR2 is FQNNGV. The CDR3 loop spans 12 amino acids. V lost 5 bases to trimming and J lost 0 bases, with 5 bases between them. DNA for the CDR3: TGTGCCAGCAGCCAGAGCTCCTACGAGCAGTACTTC. Protein sequence: CASSQSSYEQYF.

The chain employs TRBV19 and TRBJ2-2; 11 bases are a match to TRBD2. The V segment lost 5 bases and the J segment 1 base; nucleotides outside the gene matches: 0. The CDR3 contains 15 residues. The germline V gene encodes CDR1 LNHDA and CDR2 SQIVND (reference sequence). The CDR3 here is CASSGLAGNTGELFF. The CDR3 bases are TGTGCCAGTAGTGGACTAGCGGGGAACACCGGGGAGCTGTTTTTT.

The chain combines TRBV9 with TRBJ2-1, with TRBD2 as a possible D gene (6 bases). Germline CDR1 SGDLS, CDR2 YYNGEE. V was trimmed by 0 bases and J by 7 bases, leaving 11 bases between them. The CDR3 is 14 residues long. In DNA form, the CDR3 reads TGTGCCAGCAGCGTAGAGGTGGGGGGAAATGAGCAGTTCTTC. This sequence encodes CASSVEVGGNEQFF.

This clone was counted between two and nine times. The rearrangement links TRBV7-9 to TRBJ1-6, with no clear D. The CDR3 contains 11 residues. CDR1 and CDR2 from the germline V gene are SEHNR and FQNEAQ (reference sequence). Trimming pared 1 base from V and 10 bases from J, leaving 2 bases between. This chain's CDR3 is CASSLVSPLHF. The CDR3 region has the DNA TGTGCCAGCAGCTTAGTATCACCCCTCCACTTT.

This clone occurred once. This rearrangement joins TRBV6-1 to TRBJ2-1; maybe TRBD1 (5 bases). The germline V gene encodes CDR1 MNHNS and CDR2 SASEGT. The CDR3 contains 14 residues. Trimming took 8 bases from V and 0 from J, leaving 11 bases between them. The CDR3 protein is CASLTASSYNEQFF. The CDR3, as DNA: TGTGCCAGCTTGACAGCGAGCTCCTACAATGAGCAGTTCTTC.

The chain joins TRBV6-6 to TRBJ1-2, with TRBD1 matching 7 bases. CDR3 length: 14 residues. V dropped 5 bases and J dropped 3; count of bases not matched to a gene: 6. Germline-derived CDR1 and CDR2 are MNHNY and SVGAGI (reference sequence). CDR3 protein: CASSPSDRDYGYTF. For the CDR3, the DNA is TGTGCCAGCAGTCCATCAGACAGGGACTATGGCTACACCTTC.

This clone has just one count. J is TRBJ2-1 and V is TRBV7-6; 7 nucleotides align to TRBD2. Germline lookup yields CDR1 SGHVS and CDR2 FNYEAQ. J gave up 2 bases and V 5 bases, and 12 bases lay outside the gene matches. The CDR3 totals 17 residues. Here the CDR3 DNA reads TGTGCCAGCAGCCCACCAGCCAGCGGGGCCCCCTACAATGAGCAGTTCTTC. As protein: CASSPPASGAPYNEQFF.

The chain couples TRBV11-3 to TRBJ2-1, with a possible D match to TRBD2 (5 bases). Germline V lookup: CDR1 SGHNT, CDR2 YENEEA. V was clipped by 3 bases and J by 10 bases, with 19 bases between them. The CDR3 contains 15 residues. The CDR3 sequence: CASSFMDSPLLEQFF. In DNA, the CDR3 is TGTGCCAGCAGCTTCATGGACTCCCCATTATTAGAGCAGTTCTTC. Combining the CDR3 with reference TRBV11-3 and TRBJ2-1 gives the whole variable domain EAGVVQSPRYKIIEKKQPVAFWCNPISGHNTLYWYLQNLGQGPELLIRYENEEAVDDSQLPKDRFSAERLKGVDSTLKIQPAELGDSAVYLCASSFMDSPLLEQFFGPGTRLTVL.